Each of the 23 T cell receptor beta chains below was sequenced from the same sample in a study of blood T cells in healthy people across ages. PCR was performed a second time for roughly 7 to 12 cycles using a sample-barcoded 5' primer and a J-beta primer mix. TCRdb reanalysed the 5' RACE reads using MiXCR and keeps one entry per CDR3 protein. Here the sample spans over a million distinct CDR3 sequences, around 39% being singletons. Sequenced input: blood. The receptors come from a woman aged 18-35 years in good health.

V is TRBV6-1 and J is TRBJ2-7; 9 nucleotides match TRBD1. With the DNA end fitting TRBJ2-5 better, the J assignment may be wrong. The CDR3 contains 14 residues. In germline, CDR1 is MNHNS, CDR2 SASEGT. Written as DNA, the CDR3 is TGTGCCAGCAGGGACAGGGGATACGGAGAGACCCAGTACTTC. Encoded protein: CASRDRGYGETQYF.

This chain connects TRBV7-3 to TRBJ2-5; D may be TRBD1 or TRBD2 (5 bases each). The CDR3 runs to 13 residues. The germline gives CDR1 SGHTA, CDR2 FQGTGA. The V end lost 5 bases, the J end lost 5 bases, and 12 bases lay between the germline ends. This CDR3 reads CASSADWGETQYF. Written as DNA, the CDR3 is TGTGCCAGCAGCGCTGACTGGGGGGAGACCCAGTACTTC.

The V gene is TRBV12-3 or TRBV12-4, the J gene TRBJ2-7; D is ambiguous. The CDR3 has 12 amino acids. V shed 5 bases and J shed 7 bases, with 12 bases lying between them. The CDR3 protein is CASSDPLREQYF. CDR3 nucleotides: TGTGCCAGCAGTGACCCGTTGAGGGAGCAGTACTTC.

CDR3 amino acids: CASSTGTGDYGYTF. CDR3 coding DNA: TGTGCCAGCAGCACCGGGACAGGGGACTATGGCTACACCTTC. This chain links TRBV6-5 with TRBJ1-2; 10 bases are a match to TRBD1. V shed 6 bases and J 3 bases; nucleotides not matched to a gene: 4. CDR3 length: 14 residues. Germline assignment: CDR1 MNHEY and CDR2 SVGAGI.

V is TRBV6-5 and J is TRBJ2-3; tentative D call: TRBD2 (6 bases). The CDR3 sequence is 12 residues long. Germline V gene data show CDR1 as MNHEY and CDR2 as SVGAGI. The V end lost 6 bases, the J end lost 9 bases, and 13 bases lay between the germline ends. The CDR3 DNA reads as TGTGCCAGCAGCCGCGACCGGGGGACGCAGTATTTT. Residues: CASSRDRGTQYF.

V usage is TRBV7-8 and J usage is TRBJ2-7; 14 nucleotides agree with TRBD2. Losses at the gene ends were 5 bases for V and 7 bases for J; bases not matched to a gene: 13. In germline, CDR1 is SGHVS, CDR2 FQNEAQ. This CDR3 is 17 amino acids long. The CDR3 nucleotides are TGTGCCAGCAGCGCACAGGGACTAGCGGGAGCGAACAATGAGCAGTACTTC. It codes for CASSAQGLAGANNEQYF.

This clonotype was counted only a few times. The chain couples TRBV20-1 to TRBJ2-7; a weak D match, TRBD1 (6 bases). CDR3 size: 14 residues. Germline assignment: CDR1 DFQATT and CDR2 SNEGSKA (reference sequence). Trimming removed 0 bases from V and 3 bases from J, with 12 bases in between. The CDR3 DNA is TGCAGTGCTAGAGATAAACAGGGAGTCTACGAGCAGTACTTC. Its protein is CSARDKQGVYEQYF.

This clonotype was counted only a few times. The J gene is TRBJ1-2, the V gene TRBV9; 9 bases map to TRBD1. Trimming removed 3 bases from V and 1 base from J; junction bases left unmatched: 4. The CDR3 totals 15 residues. CDR1 SGDLS and CDR2 YYNGEE come from the germline V gene. The CDR3 loop is CASSGGDRDNYGYTF. In DNA form, the CDR3 reads TGTGCCAGCAGCGGGGGGGACAGGGATAACTATGGCTACACCTTC.

This clonotype turned up a few times. The chain has TRBV20-1 and TRBJ2-1; TRBD2 matches at 11 bases. The CDR3 has 17 residues. Germline lookup yields CDR1 DFQATT and CDR2 SNEGSKA (reference sequence). Losses at the gene ends were 0 bases for V and 9 bases for J; bases not matched to a gene: 13. This chain's CDR3 is CSARDHSLAGGPSEQFF. The CDR3 region has the DNA TGCAGTGCTAGAGACCATTCGCTAGCGGGAGGCCCCAGTGAGCAGTTCTTC.

This clonotype occurred many times. The genes are TRBV2 and TRBJ2-3, with TRBD2 as a possible D gene (7 bases). V shed 4 bases and J shed 0 bases, with 11 bases lying between them. CDR3 size: 15 residues. Germline CDR1 and CDR2: SNHLY and FYNNEI. CDR3 in amino acids: CASSVSGTSTDTQYF. The CDR3 bases are TGTGCCAGCAGTGTGAGCGGGACAAGCACAGATACGCAGTATTTT.

About this clonotype: At one boundary the junction diverges from the germline segment, which might be a read error. The chain combines TRBV4-1 with TRBJ2-1, with a weak D call TRBD1 (6 bases). CDR3 size: 13 residues. Germline V gives CDR1 MGHRA, CDR2 YSYEKL. For the CDR3, the DNA is TGCGCCAGCAGCCACGACAGGTACAATGAGCAGCTCTTC. Protein product: CASSHDRYNEQLF.

This chain links TRBV6-5 with TRBJ2-5, with D perhaps matching TRBD1 or TRBD2 (6 bases each). The DNA end lines up better with TRBJ2-7; the J call may be wrong. The CDR3 consists of 15 residues. Germline CDR1 and CDR2: MNHEY and SVGAGI. The CDR3 reads CASSYSRGGTYEQYF. DNA for the CDR3: TGTGCCAGCAGTTACTCTCGAGGGGGGACCTACGAGCAGTACTTC.

The V call is TRBV7-9, the J call TRBJ2-3; the match to TRBD1 covers 7 bases. This CDR3 contains 16 residues. CDR1 and CDR2 (germline): SEHNR, FQNEAQ (reference sequence). J lost 3 bases, V lost 6 bases, and 12 bases had no gene match. CDR3 region: CASSSYLDRRTDTQYF. In DNA form, the CDR3 reads TGTGCCAGCAGTTCTTACTTGGACAGGAGAACAGATACGCAGTATTTT. Supplemented by reference TRBV7-9 and TRBJ2-3, the full variable domain reads DTGVSQNPRHKITKRGQNVTFRCDPISEHNRLYWYRQTLGQGPEFLTYFQNEAQLEKSRLLSDRFSAERPKGSFSTLEIQRTEQGDSAMYLCASSSYLDRRTDTQYFGPGTRLTVL.

This clonotype showed up just once. V and J are TRBV28 and TRBJ2-5, with D tentatively TRBD1 (5 bases). The V end was cut by 2 bases, the J end by 1 base, with 11 bases between. From germline, CDR1 is MDHEN and CDR2 SYDVKM. The CDR3 totals 15 residues. The CDR3 region is CASSLIKQGQETQYF. The CDR3 nucleotides are TGTGCCAGCAGTTTAATTAAGCAGGGCCAAGAGACCCAGTACTTC.

The gene calls are TRBV6-1 and TRBJ1-4; 7 bases agree with TRBD1. After removal of 6 bases from V and 6 bases from J, the junction contained 7 bases not matched to a gene. Germline CDR1 is MNHNS and CDR2 is SASEGT. The length of the CDR3 is 14 residues. CDR3 nucleotide sequence: TGTGCCAGCAGGCCCCAGGGGGAGTATGAAAAACTGTTTTTT. Translation gives CASRPQGEYEKLFF.

A few counts support this clonotype. The chain links TRBV9 to TRBJ1-1; 8 bases line up with TRBD1. V was pared by 4 bases and J by 7 bases, with 6 bases of the junction left unmatched. CDR1 is SGDLS and CDR2 is YYNGEE in the germline V gene. This CDR3 contains 13 residues. The CDR3 bases are TGTGCCAGCAGCCTTAGGACAGGGTATGAAGCTTTCTTT. Its translation is CASSLRTGYEAFF. The whole variable domain, remainder taken from reference TRBV9 and TRBJ1-1, is DSGVTQTPKHLITATGQRVTLRCSPRSGDLSVYWYQQSLDQGLQFLIQYYNGEERAKGNILERFSAQQFPDLHSELNLSSLELGDSALYFCASSLRTGYEAFFGQGTRLTVV.

The chain couples TRBV6-1 to TRBJ2-3, with D unclear. Germline-derived CDR1 and CDR2 are MNHNS and SASEGT. V shed 6 bases and J shed 6 bases, with 13 bases lying between them. This CDR3 has 13 amino acids. The CDR3, as DNA: TGTGCCAGCAGCTATGATACCGGGGATACGCAGTATTTT. Protein product: CASSYDTGDTQYF.

The CDR3 is CASSPLTGDGYTF. The CDR3 DNA sequence: TGTGCCAGCAGCCCTTTGACAGGCGATGGCTACACCTTC. V gene TRBV5-4 combines with J gene TRBJ1-2, with D perhaps TRBD1 (6 bases). Germline V gene data show CDR1 as SGHNT and CDR2 as YYREEE (reference sequence). The length of the CDR3 is 13 residues. V was cut by 4 bases and J by 6 bases, with 13 bases left in between. The entire variable domain, with the rest obtained from reference TRBV5-4 and TRBJ1-2, is as follows: ETGVTQSPTHLIKTRGQQVTLRCSSQSGHNTVSWYQQALGQGPQFIFQYYREEENGRGNFPPRFSGLQFPNYSSELNVNALELDDSALYLCASSPLTGDGYTFGSGTRLTVV.

This clonotype occurred a few times. The chain recombines TRBV29-1 with TRBJ2-5; 8 nucleotides agree with TRBD2. J gave up 5 bases and V 6 bases, and 8 bases lay outside the gene matches. The CDR3 sequence is 13 residues long. CDR1 and CDR2 from the germline V gene are SQVTM and ANQGSEA. CDR3 in amino acids: CSVALAGGETQYF. DNA for the CDR3: TGCAGCGTCGCTCTAGCGGGCGGGGAGACCCAGTACTTC.

CDR3 bases: TGTGCCAGCAGTTTATCAATCGGGGGCCCATACAATGAGCAGTTCTTC. This codes for CASSLSIGGPYNEQFF. The V and J genes are TRBV27 and TRBJ2-1; perhaps D is TRBD1 or TRBD2 (6 bases each). The length of the CDR3 is 16 residues. The germline CDR1 and CDR2 sequences are MNHEY and SMNVEV (reference sequence). V lost 0 bases and J lost 4, with 13 bases in between.

This clonotype showed up many times. J is TRBJ2-5 and V is TRBV20-1; D uncertain. V dropped 1 base and J dropped 5 bases, with 5 bases sitting between them. CDR1 is DFQATT and CDR2 is SNEGSKA in the germline V gene (reference sequence). This CDR3 comprises 11 residues. The CDR3 nucleotides read TGCAGTGCTAGAGGTGTGGAGACCCAGTACTTC. This translates into CSARGVETQYF.

The V gene is TRBV5-1, the J gene TRBJ2-1, with D possibly being TRBD1 or TRBD2 (5 bases each). The V end lost 4 bases, the J end lost 6 bases, and 23 bases lay between the germline ends. Germline V gene data show CDR1 as SGHRS and CDR2 as YFSETQ. The CDR3 covers 17 residues. The CDR3 DNA reads as TGCGCCAGCAGCGCCGGGACGACACTTATCGGAGCCAATGAGCAGTTCTTC. This translates into CASSAGTTLIGANEQFF.

Concerning this clonotype itself: Just one base apart from a much larger clone, this may be a read error. The genes are TRBV5-6 and TRBJ2-3; D is unresolved. The CDR3 is 12 residues long. The germline CDR1 and CDR2 sequences are SGHDT and YYEEEE. The chain's CDR3 is CAGSFYADTQYF. DNA for the CDR3: TGTGCCGGCAGCTTTTATGCAGATACGCAGTATTTT.